This TCR beta chain emerged from a study of human T cells and chemical hapten exposure. It was from unfractionated whole blood that total RNA was extracted. The germline gives CDR1 SGHTA, CDR2 FQGTGA. The V and J ends lost 5 bases and 7 bases respectively, with 12 bases between them. CDR3 length equals 13 residues. Authors' processing steps: Samples ranged from about 23,224 to 700,000 TCRs, with a median of roughly 96,000. Via MiXCR, TCRdb re-called the 5' RACE reads, giving one row per CDR3 protein. The V and J calls reflect TCRdb's pipeline rather than the authors' work. Of around 140,000 distinct CDR3 sequences listed, about 4.3% are singletons. This clonotype was seen many times. Its antigen is currently unknown. Findings and limits, study-wide: Sensitizing with DPC caused no change in TCRs above 1 in 1000 frequency.

The chain employs TRBV7-3 and TRBJ1-5, with D uncertain. This TCR was recovered from a female donor in good health. The chain's CDR3 is CASSLWADQPQHF. CDR3 nucleotide sequence: TGTGCCAGCAGCCTATGGGCCGACCAGCCCCAGCATTTT.